This entry concerns a single T cell receptor (beta chain). Sequenced by immunoSEQ multiplex PCR; TCRdb stores in-frame clones only, minus some. This sample has about 350,000 clones, with 85% found just once. Treatment here: 15 to 20 received Ad26.COV2.S at low or high dose, single or two shots; roughly five received placebo; per-sample allocation not given. Each sample was drawn 63 days after the first injection (of vaccine or placebo). It was an adult aged 18-55 years in Boston who was the donor. Immunization relied on an Ad26 vector, which expressed Wuhan-strain SARS-CoV-2 spike. The CDR3 covers 16 residues. V was pared by 4 bases and J by 4 bases, with 9 bases of the junction left unmatched. Germline values: CDR1 SGHNT, CDR2 YYREEE (reference sequence). This sample is part of a study of Ad26.COV2.S vaccination and SARS-CoV-2 variants. About the study: Ad26.COV2.S shots went into the muscle once or twice, 56 days apart.

This TCR derives from a person aged 18-60 years who received the Ad26.COV2.S COVID-19 vaccine or a placebo. V gene TRBV5-4 combines with J gene TRBJ2-1; 9 bases are shared with TRBD1. Sequenced material: peripheral blood, taken in a trial of Ad26.COV2.S vaccine versus placebo. The CDR3 region is CASSPRQQGAYNEQFF. As DNA, the CDR3 is TGTGCCAGCAGCCCAAGGCAACAGGGGGCTTACAATGAGCAGTTCTTC.